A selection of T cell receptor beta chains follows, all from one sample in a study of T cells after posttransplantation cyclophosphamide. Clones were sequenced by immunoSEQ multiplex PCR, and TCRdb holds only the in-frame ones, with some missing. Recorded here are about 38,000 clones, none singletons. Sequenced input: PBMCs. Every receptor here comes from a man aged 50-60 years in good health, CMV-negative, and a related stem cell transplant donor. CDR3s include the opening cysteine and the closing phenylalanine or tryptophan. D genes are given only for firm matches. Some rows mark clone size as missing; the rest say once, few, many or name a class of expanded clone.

CDR3nt: TGTGCCAGCAGTGACCAGGAAGATTCACCCCTCCACTTT; CDR3aa: CASSDQEDSPLHF; d_gene: -; abundance: many; v_gene: TRBV2; j_gene: TRBJ1-6; len: 13
CDR3nt: TGTGCCAGCAGCTTAGACAGGGAAGAGACCCAGTACTTC; CDR3aa: CASSLDREETQYF; d_gene: -; abundance: few; v_gene: TRBV11-2; j_gene: TRBJ2-5; len: 13
CDR3nt: TGTGCCAGCAGCTTGGCGCTAGCGGGAGCACAGTCCTACGAGCAGTACTTC; CDR3aa: CASSLALAGAQSYEQYF; d_gene: TRBD2; abundance: -; v_gene: TRBV5-4; j_gene: TRBJ2-7; len: 17
CDR3nt: TGTGCCAGCAGGCCAGACAGGGGCGGCACAGATACGCAGTATTTT; CDR3aa: CASRPDRGGTDTQYF; d_gene: TRBD1; abundance: many; v_gene: TRBV2; j_gene: TRBJ2-3; len: 15
CDR3nt: TGTGCCAGCAGCTTAACGCGGTTCACAGATACGCAGTATTTT; CDR3aa: CASSLTRFTDTQYF; d_gene: -; abundance: many; v_gene: TRBV7-9; j_gene: TRBJ2-3; len: 14
CDR3nt: TGTGCCAGCAGCCGGAACAGGGTCTACACCCAGTACTTC; CDR3aa: CASSRNRVYTQYF; d_gene: -; abundance: many; v_gene: TRBV6-5; j_gene: TRBJ2-5; len: 13
CDR3nt: TGTGCCAGCAGCTTAACGACTCAGCCGGGAGCCCTAGTGTACGAGCAGTACTTC; CDR3aa: CASSLTTQPGALVYEQYF; d_gene: -; abundance: few; v_gene: TRBV11-2; j_gene: TRBJ2-7; len: 18
CDR3nt: TGTGCCATCAGTGAAATCGCCTACGAGCAGTACTTC; CDR3aa: CAISEIAYEQYF; d_gene: -; abundance: many; v_gene: TRBV10-3; j_gene: TRBJ2-7; len: 12
CDR3nt: TGTGCCAGCGCGGGAGGTGCTAGAGATACGCAGTATTTT; CDR3aa: CASAGGARDTQYF; d_gene: TRBD2; abundance: few; v_gene: TRBV7-2; j_gene: TRBJ2-3; len: 13
CDR3nt: TGCAGCGTTGAAGGCCTACCCCTAGACACAGATACGCAGTATTTT; CDR3aa: CSVEGLPLDTDTQYF; d_gene: -; abundance: many; v_gene: TRBV29-1; j_gene: TRBJ2-3; len: 15
CDR3nt: TGTGCCAGCTCACCACCCCCGGGGAGGGGTGGCGGCTACACCTTC; CDR3aa: CASSPPPGRGGGYTF; d_gene: -; abundance: few; v_gene: TRBV18; j_gene: TRBJ1-2; len: 15
CDR3nt: TGTGCCAGCAGTCAGGGGACCGGGACAGGGTACGAGCAGTACTTC; CDR3aa: CASSQGTGTGYEQYF; d_gene: TRBD1; abundance: many; v_gene: TRBV6-5; j_gene: TRBJ2-7; len: 15
CDR3nt: TGCGCCAGCAGCTCGGGGGTTGCCAGGAGCTCCTACAATGAGCAGTTCTTC; CDR3aa: CASSSGVARSSYNEQFF; d_gene: -; abundance: many; v_gene: TRBV5-1; j_gene: TRBJ2-1; len: 17
CDR3nt: TGTGCCAGCAGCGCACAGGGACCTGGAAACACCATATATTTT; CDR3aa: CASSAQGPGNTIYF; d_gene: -; abundance: -; v_gene: TRBV27; j_gene: TRBJ1-3; len: 14
CDR3nt: TGTGCCATCAGCCCGGACAGGGAAGCTCCTAATGAAAAACTGTTTTTT; CDR3aa: CAISPDREAPNEKLFF; d_gene: TRBD1; abundance: many; v_gene: TRBV10-3; j_gene: TRBJ1-4; len: 16
CDR3nt: TGTGCCATCAGTGTAGACAGGGTAAGCAATGAGCAGTTCTTC; CDR3aa: CAISVDRVSNEQFF; d_gene: TRBD1; abundance: many; v_gene: TRBV10-3; j_gene: TRBJ2-1; len: 14
CDR3nt: TGTGCCAGCTCGATCCAGGGGGAAAACATTCAGTACTTC; CDR3aa: CASSIQGENIQYF; d_gene: TRBD1; abundance: many; v_gene: TRBV18; j_gene: TRBJ2-4; len: 13
CDR3nt: TGCGCCAGCAGTGAGTGGACACAGAGGGGAAACACCATATATTTT; CDR3aa: CASSEWTQRGNTIYF; d_gene: -; abundance: many; v_gene: TRBV10-2; j_gene: TRBJ1-3; len: 15
CDR3nt: TGTGCCAGCAGTTTTCTGGGGGGGAACACTGAAGCTTTCTTT; CDR3aa: CASSFLGGNTEAFF; d_gene: -; abundance: many; v_gene: TRBV27; j_gene: TRBJ1-1; len: 14
CDR3nt: TGCAGCGTTGGTGGGCTAGCGGGAGCCAGAGATACGCAGTATTTT; CDR3aa: CSVGGLAGARDTQYF; d_gene: TRBD2; abundance: few; v_gene: TRBV29-1; j_gene: TRBJ2-3; len: 15
CDR3nt: TGTGCCAGCAGCGCACAGGGTTCAGATACGCAGTATTTT; CDR3aa: CASSAQGSDTQYF; d_gene: -; abundance: many; v_gene: TRBV9; j_gene: TRBJ2-3; len: 13
CDR3nt: TGTGCCAGCAGCTTAGGTCTGGCCACCGGGGAGCTGTTTTTT; CDR3aa: CASSLGLATGELFF; d_gene: -; abundance: many; v_gene: TRBV7-6; j_gene: TRBJ2-2; len: 14
CDR3nt: TGTGCCAGCAGTGAGCGGGGGGGAAGCTATGGCTACACCTTC; CDR3aa: CASSERGGSYGYTF; d_gene: -; abundance: many; v_gene: TRBV2; j_gene: TRBJ1-2; len: 14
CDR3nt: TGTGCCAGCAGCTTAGACGACATTCATGCAGATACGCAGTATTTT; CDR3aa: CASSLDDIHADTQYF; d_gene: -; abundance: many; v_gene: TRBV11-3; j_gene: TRBJ2-3; len: 15
CDR3nt: TGTGCTAGTGGTCGGGACAGACCCTACACAGATACGCAGTATTTT; CDR3aa: CASGRDRPYTDTQYF; d_gene: TRBD1; abundance: many; v_gene: TRBV12-5; j_gene: TRBJ2-3; len: 15
CDR3nt: TGTGCCAGCAGTGACCCCAGCTATGGCTACACCTTC; CDR3aa: CASSDPSYGYTF; d_gene: -; abundance: many; v_gene: TRBV6-4; j_gene: TRBJ1-2; len: 12
CDR3nt: TGTGCCAGCAGCTTTGCGGGAGCTGGAAACACCATATATTTT; CDR3aa: CASSFAGAGNTIYF; d_gene: -; abundance: many; v_gene: TRBV11-2; j_gene: TRBJ1-3; len: 14
CDR3nt: TGTGCCAGCAGCTTCGCGGGGAAATTGTCCTACGAGCAGTACTTC; CDR3aa: CASSFAGKLSYEQYF; d_gene: -; abundance: many; v_gene: TRBV6-5; j_gene: TRBJ2-7; len: 15
CDR3nt: TGTGCCAGCAGCTATGGGAAAAAGACTAGCGGGAGCTACAATGAGCAGTTCTTC; CDR3aa: CASSYGKKTSGSYNEQFF; d_gene: TRBD2; abundance: few; v_gene: TRBV9; j_gene: TRBJ2-1; len: 18
CDR3nt: TGTGCCAGCAGTTCACAGGGATCCTACAATGAGCAGTTCTTC; CDR3aa: CASSSQGSYNEQFF; d_gene: -; abundance: many; v_gene: TRBV27; j_gene: TRBJ2-1; len: 14
CDR3nt: TGTGCCAGCAGTGGCAGGGGATCATCCTACGAGCAGTACTTC; CDR3aa: CASSGRGSSYEQYF; d_gene: -; abundance: many; v_gene: TRBV6-1; j_gene: TRBJ2-7; len: 14
CDR3nt: TGCAGCGTTGGTAGCGGGAGGGCGAATGAGCAGTTCTTC; CDR3aa: CSVGSGRANEQFF; d_gene: TRBD2; abundance: many; v_gene: TRBV29-1; j_gene: TRBJ2-1; len: 13
CDR3nt: TGTGCCATCAGTGAGTCGACAGGGACCCCAAACATTCAGTACTTC; CDR3aa: CAISESTGTPNIQYF; d_gene: TRBD1; abundance: many; v_gene: TRBV10-3; j_gene: TRBJ2-4; len: 15
CDR3nt: TGCGCCAGCAGCTTGGGGGACTCGGGCCGCTACGAGCAGTACTTC; CDR3aa: CASSLGDSGRYEQYF; d_gene: -; abundance: many; v_gene: TRBV5-1; j_gene: TRBJ2-7; len: 15
CDR3nt: TGTGCCAGCAGCTTGGGACTAGCGGGGGGAGATACGCAGTATTTT; CDR3aa: CASSLGLAGGDTQYF; d_gene: TRBD2; abundance: few; v_gene: TRBV5-4; j_gene: TRBJ2-3; len: 15
CDR3nt: TGTGCCAGTAGTATAGATCTGGAGACAGCGACCTACGAGCAGTACTTC; CDR3aa: CASSIDLETATYEQYF; d_gene: -; abundance: many; v_gene: TRBV19; j_gene: TRBJ2-7; len: 16
CDR3nt: TGTGCCAGCAGACGTCAGGGGGGTACCGGGGAGCTGTTTTTT; CDR3aa: CASRRQGGTGELFF; d_gene: -; abundance: many; v_gene: TRBV2; j_gene: TRBJ2-2; len: 14
CDR3nt: TGTGCCAGCAGCTTAGTTTCGAGCCAAGAGACCCAGTACTTC; CDR3aa: CASSLVSSQETQYF; d_gene: -; abundance: few; v_gene: TRBV7-8; j_gene: TRBJ2-5; len: 14
CDR3nt: TGTGCCAGCAGCTTAAGATCAGGGCCCGGGGAGCTGTTTTTT; CDR3aa: CASSLRSGPGELFF; d_gene: -; abundance: many; v_gene: TRBV11-1; j_gene: TRBJ2-2; len: 14
CDR3nt: TGTGCCAGCAGCGCCCGTTGGGGACAGTACACTGAAGCTTTCTTT; CDR3aa: CASSARWGQYTEAFF; d_gene: TRBD1; abundance: many; v_gene: TRBV9; j_gene: TRBJ1-1; len: 15
CDR3nt: TGTGCCAGCAGCTTACCCCGTACAGGCGATGAGCAGTTCTTC; CDR3aa: CASSLPRTGDEQFF; d_gene: -; abundance: many; v_gene: TRBV7-2; j_gene: TRBJ2-1; len: 14
CDR3nt: TGTGCCTGGAGTGCCCCTCTCGGAGGTGGATCGAACACCGGGGAGCTGTTTTTT; CDR3aa: CAWSAPLGGGSNTGELFF; d_gene: -; abundance: many; v_gene: TRBV30; j_gene: TRBJ2-2; len: 18
CDR3nt: TGTGCCAGCAGCGGGACTAGAGTGGAGCCAGAGTTCTTC; CDR3aa: CASSGTRVEPEFF; d_gene: TRBD2; abundance: many; v_gene: TRBV25-1; j_gene: TRBJ2-1; len: 13
CDR3nt: TGTGCCAGCAGTTACAGTAGTCCGAGGACTGAAGCTTTCTTT; CDR3aa: CASSYSSPRTEAFF; d_gene: -; abundance: many; v_gene: TRBV6-5; j_gene: TRBJ1-1; len: 14
CDR3nt: TGTGCCAGCAGTTACTCCACAGGTCTCTACGAGCAGTACTTC; CDR3aa: CASSYSTGLYEQYF; d_gene: -; abundance: -; v_gene: TRBV6-6; j_gene: TRBJ2-7; len: 14
CDR3nt: TGTGCCACCAGCAGAGATAAGTCCTTCGGGGGTTTAAACACTGAAGCTTTCTTT; CDR3aa: CATSRDKSFGGLNTEAFF; d_gene: -; abundance: few; v_gene: TRBV15; j_gene: TRBJ1-1; len: 18
CDR3nt: TGCGCCAGCAGCTTAGGACAAAGCTCCTACGAGCAGTACTTC; CDR3aa: CASSLGQSSYEQYF; d_gene: -; abundance: many; v_gene: TRBV5-1; j_gene: TRBJ2-7; len: 14
CDR3nt: TGTGCCAGCTCGCCCCAACAGGGGGCCGGGGAGCTGTTTTTT; CDR3aa: CASSPQQGAGELFF; d_gene: TRBD1; abundance: many; v_gene: TRBV18; j_gene: TRBJ2-2; len: 14
CDR3nt: TGTGCCAGCAGCTCCAGACAGGAAAAGCTCCTATTTCGGGAGCAGTACTTC; CDR3aa: CASSSRQEKLLFREQYF; d_gene: -; abundance: many; v_gene: TRBV7-2; j_gene: TRBJ2-7; len: 17